The sequence of this T cell receptor (beta chain) was determined in a study of T cell repertoires in cytomegalovirus infection. TCRdb itself ran the reads through MiXCR, one entry per CDR3 protein. The sample shows about 740,000 distinct CDR3 sequences, less than 40% of them seen only once. This clonotype was recorded many times. Material for sequencing was PBMCs. The receptor comes from a human donor in good health (CMV status not recorded). Some clones in this sample may be carry-over from other donors' samples.

The CDR3 spells CASPPGQGFVSPQYF. CDR3 coding DNA: TGTGCCAGCCCGCCGGGACAGGGGTTTGTCAGTCCCCAGTACTTC. The rearrangement links TRBV28 to TRBJ2-5; TRBD1 agrees at 10 bases. V was pared by 8 bases and J by 9 bases, with 15 bases of the junction left unmatched. Germline CDR1 MDHEN, CDR2 SYDVKM. This CDR3 is 15 amino acids long. Drawing the rest from reference TRBV28 and TRBJ2-5, the complete variable domain is DVKVTQSSRYLVKRTGEKVFLECVQDMDHENMFWYRQDPGLGLRLIYFSYDVKMKEKGDIPEGYSVSREKKERFSLILESASTNQTSMYLCASPPGQGFVSPQYFGPGTRLLVL.